Listed here are 2 T cell receptor beta chains from one sample, sequenced in a study of post-analysis software for immune sequencing data. TCR beta cDNA libraries included unique molecular identifiers. TCRdb independently ran MiXCR on the PCR reads; one entry per CDR3 protein. The table lists roughly 620,000 distinct CDR3 sequences, roughly 40% of them singletons. Findings and limits, study-wide: Relative to controls, patients had roughly five TRBV segments at higher frequency, with TRBV5-6, TRBV5-1 and TRBV20-1 among these.

Antigens for these TCRs are unknown. The specimen sequenced was blood. The origin of the receptors is a girl aged 5-17 years with multiple sclerosis.

The chain employs TRBV10-3 and TRBJ1-1; D call uncertain. The germline V gene encodes CDR1 ENHRY and CDR2 SYGVKD. The V and J ends lost 11 bases and 4 bases respectively, with 17 bases between them. This CDR3 comprises 13 residues. Here the CDR3 reads CASTNSDGTEAFF. DNA for the CDR3: TGTGCCTCAACTAACAGCGACGGCACTGAAGCTTTCTTT.

The chain recombines TRBV3-1 with TRBJ2-1, with 12 bases aligning to TRBD2. The CDR3 consists of 18 residues. After removal of 4 bases from V and 4 bases from J, the junction contained 11 bases not matched to a gene. In germline, CDR1 is LGHDT, CDR2 YNNKEL (reference sequence). CDR3 amino acids: CASSPRFQLAGGYNEQFF. The CDR3, as DNA: TGTGCCAGCAGCCCCAGGTTCCAACTAGCGGGAGGATACAATGAGCAGTTCTTC.